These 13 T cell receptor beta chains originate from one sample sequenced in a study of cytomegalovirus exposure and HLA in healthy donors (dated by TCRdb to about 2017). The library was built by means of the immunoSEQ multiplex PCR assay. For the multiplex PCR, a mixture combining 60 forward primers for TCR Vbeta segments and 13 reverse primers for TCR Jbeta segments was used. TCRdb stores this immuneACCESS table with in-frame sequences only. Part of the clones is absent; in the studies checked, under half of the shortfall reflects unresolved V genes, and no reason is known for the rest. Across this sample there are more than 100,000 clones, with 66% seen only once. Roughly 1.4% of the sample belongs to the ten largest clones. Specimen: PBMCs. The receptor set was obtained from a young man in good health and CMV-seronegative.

This CDR3 reads CASINSGSPTDTQYF. In DNA, the CDR3 is TGCGCCAGCATTAACAGCGGGAGTCCTACAGATACGCAGTATTTT. The gene calls are TRBV10-2 and TRBJ2-3; 8 nucleotides match TRBD2. The trim removed 7 bases at V and 3 bases at J, leaving 9 bases unmatched. There are 15 residues in the CDR3. Germline V lookup: CDR1 WSHSY, CDR2 SAAADI.

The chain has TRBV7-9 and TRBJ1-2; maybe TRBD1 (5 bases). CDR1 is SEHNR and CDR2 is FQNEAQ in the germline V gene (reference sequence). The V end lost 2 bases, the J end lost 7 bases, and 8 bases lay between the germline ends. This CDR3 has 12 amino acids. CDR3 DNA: TGTGCCAGCAGCTTAACAGGCTCTGGCTACACCTTC. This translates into CASSLTGSGYTF. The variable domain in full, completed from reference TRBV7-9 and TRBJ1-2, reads DTGVSQNPRHKITKRGQNVTFRCDPISEHNRLYWYRQTLGQGPEFLTYFQNEAQLEKSRLLSDRFSAERPKGSFSTLEIQRTEQGDSAMYLCASSLTGSGYTFGSGTRLTVV.

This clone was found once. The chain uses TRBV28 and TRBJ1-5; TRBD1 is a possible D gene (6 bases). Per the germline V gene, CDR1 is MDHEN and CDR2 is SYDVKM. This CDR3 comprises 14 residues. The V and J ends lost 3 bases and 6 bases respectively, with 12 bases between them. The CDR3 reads CASSFRGWPQPQHF. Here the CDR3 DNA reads TGTGCCAGCAGTTTCAGGGGATGGCCTCAGCCCCAGCATTTT.

The chain's CDR3 is CASSQVRSTDTQYF. The CDR3 bases are TGCGCCAGCAGCCAAGTCAGAAGCACAGATACGCAGTATTTT. The chain recombines TRBV4-1 with TRBJ2-3; no reliable D call. V dropped 1 base and J dropped 0 bases, with 5 bases sitting between them. This CDR3 contains 14 residues. Per germline, CDR1 MGHRA and CDR2 YSYEKL.

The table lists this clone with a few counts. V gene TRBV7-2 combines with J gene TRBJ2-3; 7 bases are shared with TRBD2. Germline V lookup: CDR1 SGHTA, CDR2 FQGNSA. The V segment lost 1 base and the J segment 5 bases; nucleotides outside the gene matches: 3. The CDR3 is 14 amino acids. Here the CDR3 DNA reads TGTGCCAGCAGCTTAGGCGGGAGTGGAGATACGCAGTATTTT. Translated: CASSLGGSGDTQYF.

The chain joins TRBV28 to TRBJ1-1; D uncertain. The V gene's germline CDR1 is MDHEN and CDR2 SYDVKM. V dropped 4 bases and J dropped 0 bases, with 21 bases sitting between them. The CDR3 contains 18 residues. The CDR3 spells CASSSGGKRFQMNTEAFF. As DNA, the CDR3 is TGTGCCAGCAGTTCGGGAGGCAAGCGCTTCCAAATGAACACTGAAGCTTTCTTT.

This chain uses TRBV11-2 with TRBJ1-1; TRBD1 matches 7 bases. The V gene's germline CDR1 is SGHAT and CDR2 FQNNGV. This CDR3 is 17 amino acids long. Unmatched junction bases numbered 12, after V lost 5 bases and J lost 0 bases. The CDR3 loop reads CASSRKGGGVMNTEAFF. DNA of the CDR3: TGTGCCAGCAGCCGGAAAGGGGGCGGTGTCATGAACACTGAAGCTTTCTTT.

CDR3 coding DNA: TGTGCCAGCAGTGAAGTTTTGGGGGCAGGGACGAACAATGAGCAGTTCTTC. Its translation is CASSEVLGAGTNNEQFF. The chain is built from TRBV6-1 and TRBJ2-1; D perhaps matches TRBD1 (6 bases). CDR1 and CDR2 from the germline V gene are MNHNS and SASEGT. The length of the CDR3 is 17 residues. V lost 1 base, J lost 5 bases, and 18 bases lay in between.

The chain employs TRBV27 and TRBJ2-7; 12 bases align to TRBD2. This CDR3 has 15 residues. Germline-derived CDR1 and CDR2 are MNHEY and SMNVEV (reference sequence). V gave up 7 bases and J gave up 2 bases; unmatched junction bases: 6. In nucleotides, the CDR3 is TGTGCCAGCACCCCACTAGCGGGGGGAACCTACGAGCAGTACTTC. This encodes CASTPLAGGTYEQYF.

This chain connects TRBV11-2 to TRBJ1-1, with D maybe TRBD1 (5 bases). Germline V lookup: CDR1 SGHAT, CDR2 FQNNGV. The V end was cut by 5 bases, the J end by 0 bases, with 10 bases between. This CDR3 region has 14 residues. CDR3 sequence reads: CASSPDSMNTEAFF. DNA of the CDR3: TGTGCCAGCAGCCCCGACAGTATGAACACTGAAGCTTTCTTT.

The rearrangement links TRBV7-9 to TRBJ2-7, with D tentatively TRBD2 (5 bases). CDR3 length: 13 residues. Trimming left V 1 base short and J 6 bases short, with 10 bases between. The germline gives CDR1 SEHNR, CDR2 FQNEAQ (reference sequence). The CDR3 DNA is TGTGCCAGCAGCTTAGTCGAGGGTGGCGAGCAGTACTTC. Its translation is CASSLVEGGEQYF.

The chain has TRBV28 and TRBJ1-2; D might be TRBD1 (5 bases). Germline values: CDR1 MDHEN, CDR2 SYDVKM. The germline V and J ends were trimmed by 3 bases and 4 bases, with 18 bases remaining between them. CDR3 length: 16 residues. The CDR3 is CASSFALDSATYGYTF. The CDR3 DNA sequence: TGTGCCAGCAGTTTTGCCCTCGACAGTGCTACCTATGGCTACACCTTC.

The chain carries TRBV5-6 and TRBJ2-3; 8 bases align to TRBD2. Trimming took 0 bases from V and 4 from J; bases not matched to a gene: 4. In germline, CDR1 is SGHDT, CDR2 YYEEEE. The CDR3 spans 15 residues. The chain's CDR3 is CASSLGTSHADTQYF. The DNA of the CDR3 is TGTGCCAGCAGCTTGGGGACTAGCCATGCAGATACGCAGTATTTT.